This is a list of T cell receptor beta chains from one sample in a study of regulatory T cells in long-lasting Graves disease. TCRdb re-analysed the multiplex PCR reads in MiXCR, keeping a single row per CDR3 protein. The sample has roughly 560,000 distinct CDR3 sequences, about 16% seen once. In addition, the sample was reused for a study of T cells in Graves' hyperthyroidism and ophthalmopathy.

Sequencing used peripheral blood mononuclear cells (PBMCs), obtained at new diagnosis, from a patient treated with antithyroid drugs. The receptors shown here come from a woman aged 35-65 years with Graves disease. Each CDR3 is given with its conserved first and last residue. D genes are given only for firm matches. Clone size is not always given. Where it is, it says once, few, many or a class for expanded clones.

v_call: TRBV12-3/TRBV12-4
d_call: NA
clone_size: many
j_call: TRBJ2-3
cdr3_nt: TGTGCCAGCAGTTTTAGACTTGGGTCAGATACGCAGTATTTT
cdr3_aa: CASSFRLGSDTQYF

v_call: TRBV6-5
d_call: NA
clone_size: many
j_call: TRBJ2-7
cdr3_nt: TGTGCCAGCAGTTACTCGGGCCAATCCTACGAGCAGTACTTC
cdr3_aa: CASSYSGQSYEQYF

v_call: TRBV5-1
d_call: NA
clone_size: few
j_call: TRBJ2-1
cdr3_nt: TGCGCCAGCAGCTTGGACAGGACAGACTACAATGAGCAGTTCTTC
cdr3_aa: CASSLDRTDYNEQFF

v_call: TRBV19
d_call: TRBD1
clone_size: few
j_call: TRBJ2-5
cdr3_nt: TGTGCCAGTAGTACCAGGGGGACAGGGTCGAGAGAGACCCAGTACTTC
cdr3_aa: CASSTRGTGSRETQYF

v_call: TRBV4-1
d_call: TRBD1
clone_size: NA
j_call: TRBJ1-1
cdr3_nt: TGCGCCAGCAGCCAACCCCGGGGACAGACTGAAGCTTTCTTT
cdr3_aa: CASSQPRGQTEAFF

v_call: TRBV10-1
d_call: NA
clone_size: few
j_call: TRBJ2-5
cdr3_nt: TGCGCCAGCAGTGGACAGGTCCAAGAGACCCAGTACTTC
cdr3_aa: CASSGQVQETQYF

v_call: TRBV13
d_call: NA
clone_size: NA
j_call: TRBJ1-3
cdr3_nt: TGTGCCAGCAGCCGTTATTCCCTTGGAAACACCATATATTTT
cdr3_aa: CASSRYSLGNTIYF

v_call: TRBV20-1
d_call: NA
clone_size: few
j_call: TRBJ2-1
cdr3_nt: TGCAGTAGCGATTCGTTCAATGAGCAGTTCTTC
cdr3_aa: CSSDSFNEQFF

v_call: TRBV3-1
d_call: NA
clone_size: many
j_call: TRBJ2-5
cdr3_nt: TGTGCCAGCAGCCAAGATGAAGGGGTAGAGACCCAGTACTTC
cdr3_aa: CASSQDEGVETQYF

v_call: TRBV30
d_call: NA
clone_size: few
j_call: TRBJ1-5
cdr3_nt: TGTGCCTGGAGTCGGGACACAGACCAGCCCCAGCATTTT
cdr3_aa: CAWSRDTDQPQHF

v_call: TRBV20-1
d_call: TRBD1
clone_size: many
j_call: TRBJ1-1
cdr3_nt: TGCAGTGCTAGGGACAGGGCTATGACTGAAGCTTTCTTT
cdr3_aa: CSARDRAMTEAFF

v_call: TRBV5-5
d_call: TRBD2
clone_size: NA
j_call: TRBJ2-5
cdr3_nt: TGTGCCAGCAGCCATAGGACTAGCCAAGAGACCCAGTACTTC
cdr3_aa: CASSHRTSQETQYF

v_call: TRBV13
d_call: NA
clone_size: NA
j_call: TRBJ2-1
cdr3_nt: TGTGCCAGCAGCCCCGGGTTAGGCAACGAGCAGTTCTTC
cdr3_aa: CASSPGLGNEQFF

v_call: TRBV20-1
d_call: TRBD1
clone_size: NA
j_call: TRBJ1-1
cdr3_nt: TGCAGTGCTCGGGGACAGGGGGCCTCTTTCTTGAACACTGAAGCTTTCTTT
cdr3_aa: CSARGQGASFLNTEAFF

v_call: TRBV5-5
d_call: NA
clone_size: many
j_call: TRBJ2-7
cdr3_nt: TGTGCCAGCAGCTTGGAATGGGGGCCGAGGGTGCAGTACTTC
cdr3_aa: CASSLEWGPRVQYF

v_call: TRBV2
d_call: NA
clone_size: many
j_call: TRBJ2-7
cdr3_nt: TGTGCCAGCAAAGGAGGGAGTGAGCAGTACTTC
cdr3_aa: CASKGGSEQYF

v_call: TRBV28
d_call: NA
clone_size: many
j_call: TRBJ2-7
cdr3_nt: TGTGCCAGCATGTGGGGGGCTGCTGGCGAGCAGTACTTC
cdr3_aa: CASMWGAAGEQYF

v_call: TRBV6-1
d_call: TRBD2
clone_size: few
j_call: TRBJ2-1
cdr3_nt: TGTGCCAGCAGTGAAGGACTAGCGGGGCCTTTTCTTAAGCAGTTCTTC
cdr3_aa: CASSEGLAGPFLKQFF

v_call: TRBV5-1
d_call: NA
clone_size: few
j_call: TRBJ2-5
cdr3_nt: TGCGCCAGCAGCTTACCAGGGGTGGAAGAGACCCAGTACTTC
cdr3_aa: CASSLPGVEETQYF

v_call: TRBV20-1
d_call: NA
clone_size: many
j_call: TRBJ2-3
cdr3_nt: TGCAGTGCCAGACAGGTCAGCACAGATACGCAGTATTTT
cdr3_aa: CSARQVSTDTQYF

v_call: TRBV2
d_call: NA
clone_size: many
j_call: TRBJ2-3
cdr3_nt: TGTGCCAGCAGTGTCTGGCACGAGGGCACAGATACGCAGTATTTT
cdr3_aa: CASSVWHEGTDTQYF

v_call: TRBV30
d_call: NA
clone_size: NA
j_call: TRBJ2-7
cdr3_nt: TGTGCCGGCCGCCGGGACCTATCCTACGAGCAGTACTTC
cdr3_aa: CAGRRDLSYEQYF

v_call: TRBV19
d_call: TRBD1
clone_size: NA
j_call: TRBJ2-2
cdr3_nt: TGTGCCACCAGGGACAGGGGGCGAACCGGGGAGCTGTTTTTT
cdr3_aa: CATRDRGRTGELFF

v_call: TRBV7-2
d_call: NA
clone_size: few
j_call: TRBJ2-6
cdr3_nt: TGTGCCAGCAGCTTCCCCTTTGGCCGGGGGGCCAACGTCCTGACTTTC
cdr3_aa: CASSFPFGRGANVLTF

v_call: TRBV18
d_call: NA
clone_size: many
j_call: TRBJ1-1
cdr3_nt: TGTGCCAGCTCACCATATTCGGAAACCGTAAACACTGAAGCTTTCTTT
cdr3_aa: CASSPYSETVNTEAFF

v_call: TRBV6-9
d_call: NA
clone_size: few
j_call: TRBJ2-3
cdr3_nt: TGTGCCAGCAGTTACCTACTAGTAACAGATACGCAGTATTTT
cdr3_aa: CASSYLLVTDTQYF

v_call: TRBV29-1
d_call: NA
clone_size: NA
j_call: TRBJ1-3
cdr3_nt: TGCAGCGTTCCAGGCACTGGAAACACCATATATTTT
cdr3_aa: CSVPGTGNTIYF

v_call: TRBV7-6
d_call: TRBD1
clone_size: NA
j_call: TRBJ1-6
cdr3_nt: TGTGCCAGCAGCTTAGAGGCAGGGGGCCTCGGGGGCTCCTATAATTCACCCCTCCACTTT
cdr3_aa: CASSLEAGGLGGSYNSPLHF

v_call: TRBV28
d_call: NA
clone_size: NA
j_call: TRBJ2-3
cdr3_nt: TGTGCCAGCAGTTTCCGAGGCTCCGTAACAGATACGCAGTATTTT
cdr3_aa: CASSFRGSVTDTQYF

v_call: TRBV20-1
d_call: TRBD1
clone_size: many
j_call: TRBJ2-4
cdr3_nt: TGCAGTGCCAGCGGACAGGGTAACATTCAGTACTTC
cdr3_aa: CSASGQGNIQYF

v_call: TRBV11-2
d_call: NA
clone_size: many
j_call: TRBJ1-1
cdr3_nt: TGTGCCAGCAGCTTAGCCTCCGGTACATCGGACACTGAAGCTTTCTTT
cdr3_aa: CASSLASGTSDTEAFF

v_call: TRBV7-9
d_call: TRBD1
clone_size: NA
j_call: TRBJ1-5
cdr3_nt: TGTGCCAGCAGCCCGACAGGGGGGGACAATCAGCCCCAGCATTTT
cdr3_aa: CASSPTGGDNQPQHF

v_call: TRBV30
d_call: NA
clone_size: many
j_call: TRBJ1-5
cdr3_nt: TGTGCCTGGAGTGTAGACAGGTGGAGTTTGGGCAATCAGCCCCAGCATTTT
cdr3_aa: CAWSVDRWSLGNQPQHF

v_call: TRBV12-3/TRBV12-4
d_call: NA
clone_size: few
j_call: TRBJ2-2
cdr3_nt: TGTGCCAGCAGTACCCCCGGGACAAACACCGGGGAGCTGTTTTTT
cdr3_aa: CASSTPGTNTGELFF

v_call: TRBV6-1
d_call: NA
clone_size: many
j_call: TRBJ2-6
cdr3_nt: TGTGCCAGCAGGGGGTCTTGGTCTGGGGCCAACGTCCTGACTTTC
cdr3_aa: CASRGSWSGANVLTF

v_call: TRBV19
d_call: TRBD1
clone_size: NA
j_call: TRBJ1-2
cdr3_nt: TGTGCCAGTAGTATAGATGGGGGGACAGGGACTCGTGGCTACACCTTC
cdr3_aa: CASSIDGGTGTRGYTF

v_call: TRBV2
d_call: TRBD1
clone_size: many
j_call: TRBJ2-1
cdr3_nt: TGTGCCAGCGGAGGTGGAGACCGGGACAGGCGGGTCAATGAGCAGTTCTTC
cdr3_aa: CASGGGDRDRRVNEQFF

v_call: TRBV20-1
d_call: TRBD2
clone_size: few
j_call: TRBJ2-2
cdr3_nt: TGCAGTGCTAGTCCTAGCGGGGCCGCCGGGGAGCTGTTTTTT
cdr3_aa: CSASPSGAAGELFF

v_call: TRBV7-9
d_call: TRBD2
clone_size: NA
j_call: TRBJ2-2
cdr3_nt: TGTGCCAGCAGCTCCTCCCGAGTACTAGCGGGGGGGGACACCGGGGAGCTGTTTTTT
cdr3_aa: CASSSSRVLAGGDTGELFF

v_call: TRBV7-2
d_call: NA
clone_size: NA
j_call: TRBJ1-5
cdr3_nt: TGTGCCAGCAGCTTAGAGGGAACAAGCAATCAGTCCCAGCATTTT
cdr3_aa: CASSLEGTSNQSQHF

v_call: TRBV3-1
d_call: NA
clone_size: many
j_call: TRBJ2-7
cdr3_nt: TGTGCCAGCAGCCTTCTTAACGAGCAGTACTTC
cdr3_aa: CASSLLNEQYF

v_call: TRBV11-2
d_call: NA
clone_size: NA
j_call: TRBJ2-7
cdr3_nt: TGTGCCAGCAGCTCCGGGGGGCCAAACGAGCAGTACTTC
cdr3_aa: CASSSGGPNEQYF

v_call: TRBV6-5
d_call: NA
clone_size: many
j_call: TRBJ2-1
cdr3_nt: TGTGCCAGCAGTTTAGCGGCTAGGTCCAATGAGCAGTTCTTC
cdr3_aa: CASSLAARSNEQFF

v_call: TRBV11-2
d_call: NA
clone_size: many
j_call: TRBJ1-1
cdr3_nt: TGTGCCAGCAGCTTATTGGTAGGAGTGAACACTGAAGCTTTCTTT
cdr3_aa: CASSLLVGVNTEAFF

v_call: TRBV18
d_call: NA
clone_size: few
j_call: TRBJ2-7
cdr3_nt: TGTGCCAGCTCACCACCGCGGGACAGCTACGAGCAGTACTTC
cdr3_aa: CASSPPRDSYEQYF